These 10 T cell receptor beta chains were sequenced from one sample in a study of early T cells in non-severe SARS-CoV-2 infection. TCRdb ran MiXCR on the 5' RACE reads and lists one entry per CDR3 protein. The profile covers approximately 39,000 distinct CDR3 sequences, with roughly 9.9% appearing a single time and approximately 12% taken by the ten largest. Sequencing was done on a sample of whole blood. These receptors came from an adult who was a healthcare worker with PCR-confirmed SARS-CoV-2 infection or an uninfected control (not recorded which).

The sample holds many counts of this clonotype. The chain is built from TRBV5-1 and TRBJ2-3, with 10 bases identical to TRBD1. Trimming removed 0 bases from V and 5 bases from J; junction bases left unmatched: 3. The CDR3 has 15 residues. Germline V gene data show CDR1 as SGHRS and CDR2 as YFSETQ. The DNA of the CDR3 is TGCGCCAGCAGCTTGGAGGACAGGGGGATAGATACGCAGTATTTT. It yields the protein CASSLEDRGIDTQYF.

This clonotype was counted many times. CDR3 amino acids: CASSSPGANVLTF. The CDR3 DNA sequence: TGTGCCAGCAGCTCCCCTGGGGCCAACGTCCTGACTTTC. The chain combines TRBV7-7 with TRBJ2-6, with D unresolved. This CDR3 has 13 residues. Per germline, CDR1 SSHAT and CDR2 FNYEAQ (reference sequence). Trimming took 4 bases from V and 2 from J, leaving 3 bases between them.

This clonotype was counted at least ten times. The CDR3 region has the DNA TGTGCCAGCAGCTCCGGGACAGGTGTCAATGAGCAGTTCTTC. It codes for CASSSGTGVNEQFF. The chain is built from TRBV5-6 and TRBJ2-1; 8 positions agree with TRBD1. After removal of 3 bases from V and 6 bases from J, the junction contained 5 bases not matched to a gene. Germline V lookup: CDR1 SGHDT, CDR2 YYEEEE. CDR3 size: 14 residues.

The chain has TRBV28 and TRBJ2-5, with 8 bases identical to TRBD1. Germline V gene lookup returns CDR1 MDHEN and CDR2 SYDVKM. V shed 5 bases, J shed 3 bases, and the junction held 11 bases outside the gene matches. This CDR3 has 16 amino acids. CDR3 sequence: CASSGSDRGEKETQYF. CDR3 nucleotides: TGTGCCAGCAGTGGATCCGACAGGGGTGAAAAAGAGACCCAGTACTTC.

The table lists this clonotype with many counts. The chain employs TRBV14 and TRBJ1-5; no firm D call. V lost 1 base to trimming and J lost 7 bases, with 8 bases between them. This CDR3 has 13 amino acids. The V gene's germline CDR1 is SGHDN and CDR2 FVKESK. The CDR3 region is CASSQGGLQPQHF. Here the CDR3 DNA reads TGTGCCAGCAGCCAAGGAGGCTTACAGCCCCAGCATTTT. The entire variable domain, with the rest obtained from reference TRBV14 and TRBJ1-5, is as follows: EAGVTQFPSHSVIEKGQTVTLRCDPISGHDNLYWYRRVMGKEIKFLLHFVKESKQDESGMPNNRFLAERTGGTYSTLKVQPAELEDSGVYFCASSQGGLQPQHFGDGTRLSIL.

The chain links TRBV29-1 to TRBJ1-4; D perhaps matches TRBD1 (6 bases). CDR1 SQVTM and CDR2 ANQGSEA come from the germline V gene. Trimming removed 5 bases at V and 4 bases at J, with 8 bases between. CDR3 length equals 12 residues. The CDR3 protein is CSVRGFNEKLFF. The CDR3, as DNA: TGCAGCGTTAGGGGGTTTAATGAAAAACTGTTTTTT.

The sample holds a few counts of this clonotype. This sequence joins TRBV20-1 and TRBJ2-5; TRBD2 matches at 9 bases. V gave up 1 base and J gave up 9 bases; unmatched junction bases: 9. Germline CDR1 and CDR2: DFQATT and SNEGSKA (reference sequence). This CDR3 has 14 residues. CDR3 protein: CSARVRGGRIPQYF. The CDR3, as DNA: TGCAGTGCTAGAGTGCGGGGGGGCCGTATCCCCCAGTACTTC.

This clonotype was counted a few times. The gene calls are TRBV7-9 and TRBJ2-3; 7 bases are a match to TRBD2. This CDR3 region has 14 residues. CDR1 SEHNR and CDR2 FQNEAQ come from the germline V gene (reference sequence). Trimming cost V 5 bases and J 1 base; bases outside gene matches: 3. This chain's CDR3 is CASSASGGTDTQYF. As DNA, the CDR3 is TGTGCCAGCAGCGCCAGCGGGGGCACAGATACGCAGTATTTT.

In this sample, this clonotype turned up many times. The CDR3 nucleotides read TGTGCCAGCAGCTTAAACCGCGGACATAATTCACCCCTCCACTTT. It specifies CASSLNRGHNSPLHF. The chain links TRBV7-6 to TRBJ1-6; D is unresolved. The CDR3 is 15 amino acids. Germline V lookup: CDR1 SGHVS, CDR2 FNYEAQ. Trimming took off 2 bases at V and 5 bases at J, with 10 bases between the two ends.

This clonotype was counted at least ten times. V and J are TRBV19 and TRBJ2-7; 12 bases are a match to TRBD1. In germline, CDR1 is LNHDA, CDR2 SQIVND (reference sequence). V dropped 5 bases and J dropped 7; count of bases not matched to a gene: 12. This CDR3 spans 16 amino acids. CDR3 region: CASSPGDRGHFGEQYF. The CDR3 coding sequence is TGTGCCAGTAGTCCAGGGGACAGGGGGCACTTCGGAGAGCAGTACTTC.